Listed here are 14 T cell receptor beta chains from one sample, sequenced in a study of blood T cell repertoires in COVID-19. The data were produced by immunoSEQ multiplex PCR, yet TCRdb's version contains in-frame clones alone and is incomplete. The table shows more than 100,000 clones, with around 64% occurring only once. The sequenced sample was peripheral blood. These TCRs come from a human donor with acute or convalescent COVID-19. The donor label of this sample is uncertain.

This rearrangement joins TRBV28 to TRBJ2-3, with 8 bases lining up with TRBD2. Germline V gene sequence: CDR1 MDHEN, CDR2 SYDVKM. CDR3 size: 14 residues. V dropped 8 bases and J dropped 2; count of bases not matched to a gene: 6. The CDR3 reads CASGASGHTDTQYF. The CDR3 DNA reads TGTGCCAGCGGGGCTAGCGGGCACACAGATACGCAGTATTTT.

The chain combines TRBV13 with TRBJ2-1, with TRBD2 matching 14 bases. The germline V gene encodes CDR1 PRHDT and CDR2 FYEKMQ (reference sequence). The J segment lost 9 bases and the V segment lost 4 bases, leaving 5 bases of the junction unmatched. The CDR3 has 15 residues. CDR3: CASSSVGLAGAEQFF. The CDR3, as DNA: TGTGCCAGCAGCTCGGTGGGACTAGCGGGGGCTGAGCAGTTCTTC.

This clone was counted once. The J gene is TRBJ1-1, the V gene TRBV27; D is undetermined. The CDR3 totals 13 residues. Germline V gives CDR1 MNHEY, CDR2 SMNVEV (reference sequence). V lost 5 bases, J lost 1 base, and 8 bases lay in between. Here the CDR3 DNA reads TGTGCCAGCAGTCCCCACAAGAACACTGAAGCTTTCTTT. It is translated as CASSPHKNTEAFF.

V and J are TRBV7-9 and TRBJ1-4; possible D gene TRBD1, 5 bases. Trimming left V 7 bases short and J 0 bases short, with 15 bases between. The CDR3 is 16 residues long. Germline CDR1 reads SEHNR; CDR2 reads FQNEAQ (reference sequence). The CDR3 region has the DNA TGTGCCAGCACCACGACAGCAATAACAACTAATGAAAAACTGTTTTTT. Its translation is CASTTTAITTNEKLFF.

This clone came up once. The chain uses TRBV3-1 (or the pseudogene TRBV3-2) and TRBJ1-1; TRBD1 might be the D (6 bases). V dropped 2 bases and J dropped 1 base, with 11 bases sitting between them. Germline values: CDR1 LGHDT, CDR2 YNNKEL (reference sequence). The CDR3 totals 15 residues. The CDR3 here is CASSQRQAANTEAFF. The CDR3, as DNA: TGTGCCAGCAGCCAACGACAGGCGGCGAACACTGAAGCTTTCTTT.

The V and J genes are TRBV18 and TRBJ1-1; 10 nucleotides line up with TRBD1. Germline assignment: CDR1 KGHSH and CDR2 LQKENI. Germline trimming cut 6 bases from V and 4 bases from J; bases unmatched to any gene: 5. The CDR3 has 14 amino acids. Here the CDR3 reads CASSGTGAGTEAFF. CDR3 bases: TGTGCCAGCTCGGGGACAGGGGCGGGCACTGAAGCTTTCTTT.

The V gene is TRBV10-3, the J gene TRBJ2-3, with 7 positions matching TRBD2. The V and J ends lost 8 bases and 4 bases, in that order; junction bases with no gene match: 6. Germline loops: CDR1 ENHRY, CDR2 SYGVKD. The CDR3 spans 13 residues. CDR3 sequence reads: CAISGGNADTQYF. The CDR3 coding sequence is TGTGCCATCTCCGGGGGGAACGCAGATACGCAGTATTTT.

The rearrangement joins TRBV2 to TRBJ2-1; 9 bases are a match to TRBD1. Looked up from germline, CDR1 is SNHLY and CDR2 is FYNNEI. V was pared by 11 bases and J by 6 bases, with 11 bases of the junction left unmatched. The CDR3 is 14 residues long. CDR3 loop: CAGNRDRVVNEQFF. DNA for the CDR3: TGTGCCGGAAACCGGGACAGGGTTGTCAATGAGCAGTTCTTC.

This sequence joins TRBV6-5 and TRBJ2-1; TRBD2 matches 12 bases. This CDR3 region has 16 residues. Trimming at V came to 4 bases and at J to 1 base, leaving 2 bases not matched to a gene. Germline CDR1 is MNHEY and CDR2 is SVGAGI. The CDR3 bases are TGTGCCAGCAGTTCCACTAGCGGGGGGTCCTACAATGAGCAGTTCTTC. Protein: CASSSTSGGSYNEQFF.

This clone came up a few times. This chain joins TRBV7-9 and TRBJ1-1; weak D call: TRBD1 (5 bases). This CDR3 is built from 12 residues. V lost 6 bases, J lost 8 bases, and 13 bases lay in between. The V gene's germline CDR1 is SEHNR and CDR2 FQNEAQ (reference sequence). The CDR3 DNA is TGTGCCAGCAGAAACATGGAGGGGGAAGCTTTCTTT. Translating it yields CASRNMEGEAFF.

This chain links TRBV27 with TRBJ1-2; 8 bases map to TRBD1. CDR1 MNHEY and CDR2 SMNVEV come from the germline V gene (reference sequence). The CDR3 length is 15 residues. After removal of 6 bases from V and 6 bases from J, the junction contained 12 bases not matched to a gene. The CDR3 bases are TGTGCCAGCAGCCTAAACCCGACAGGGGCGAATGGCTACACCTTC. It codes for CASSLNPTGANGYTF.

The rearrangement uses TRBV6-6 and TRBJ1-6; 7 bases match TRBD1. The trim removed 8 bases at V and 2 bases at J, leaving 9 bases unmatched. CDR3 length equals 16 residues. The V gene's germline CDR1 is MNHNY and CDR2 SVGAGI (reference sequence). The CDR3 coding sequence is TGTGCCAGCGCAGGGGGTCGAAGTACCTATAATTCACCCCTCCACTTT. Amino acid sequence: CASAGGRSTYNSPLHF.

The rearrangement joins TRBV5-8 to TRBJ2-3, with D tentatively TRBD2 (5 bases). The CDR3 length is 14 residues. CDR1 is SGHTS, CDR2 YDEGEE, per germline. The DNA of the CDR3 is TGTGCTACGTCGGGATTGGGATACACAGATACGCAGTATTTT. Translated, it gives CATSGLGYTDTQYF. Together with reference TRBV5-8 and TRBJ2-3, the CDR3 gives the full variable domain: EAGVTQSPTHLIKTRGQQATLRCSPISGHTSVYWYQQALGLGLQFLLWYDEGEERNRGNFPPRFSGRQFPNYSSELNVNALELEDSALYLCATSGLGYTDTQYFGPGTRLTVL.

The chain uses TRBV29-1 and TRBJ2-7, with TRBD1 matching over 7 bases. Germline V gene data show CDR1 as SQVTM and CDR2 as ANQGSEA. The CDR3 has 13 amino acids. J gave up 2 bases and V 4 bases, and 5 bases lay outside the gene matches. Written as DNA, the CDR3 is TGCAGCGTTGGGAGGACAGGTACCTACGAGCAGTACTTC. Protein sequence: CSVGRTGTYEQYF.